The 17 T cell receptor beta chains below were found in one sample sequenced in a study of T cell responses to AZD1222 COVID-19 vaccine. TCRdb's table, derived via immunoSEQ multiplex PCR, lists solely in-frame clones and lacks some. This repertoire shows roughly 180,000 clones, roughly 88% found once; its top ten account for 0.4% to 0.5%. The material was peripheral blood, obtained on day 0 of AZD1222 vaccination. Receptors originate from an adult in good health.

V and J are TRBV4-1 and TRBJ2-5, with D perhaps TRBD1 or TRBD2 (5 bases each). Per germline, CDR1 MGHRA and CDR2 YSYEKL. Between the trimmed V and J ends, which lost 5 bases and 5 bases, there was a span of 12 bases. This CDR3 region has 13 residues. The CDR3 nucleotides read TGCGCCAGCAGCTCGGGGCGACAGGAGACCCAGTACTTC. This sequence encodes CASSSGRQETQYF.

The chain uses TRBV4-1 and TRBJ1-2; the D gene is possibly TRBD1 (5 bases). Germline CDR1 is MGHRA and CDR2 is YSYEKL. There are 15 residues in the CDR3. Trimming shortened V by 1 base and J by 2 bases, and 11 bases separated the two germline ends. The CDR3 sequence: CASSQAGQGNYGYTF. CDR3 bases: TGCGCCAGCAGCCAAGCGGGGCAGGGCAACTATGGCTACACCTTC.

In this sample, this clone turned up a few times. The rearrangement links TRBV5-1 to TRBJ1-4; D is perhaps TRBD1 (5 bases). From germline, CDR1 is SGHRS and CDR2 YFSETQ. Trimming stripped 4 bases from V and 0 bases from J, with 13 bases between. This CDR3 is built from 16 residues. This CDR3 reads CASSRWGDATNEKLFF. The CDR3, as DNA: TGCGCCAGCAGCCGGTGGGGGGACGCAACTAATGAAAAACTGTTTTTT.

The chain uses TRBV24-1 and TRBJ2-1, with TRBD2 as a possible D gene (5 bases). V lost 3 bases and J lost 0, with 11 bases in between. CDR3 length: 16 residues. Germline lookup yields CDR1 KGHDR and CDR2 SFDVKD. For the CDR3, the DNA is TGTGCCACCAGTGATACCCGGGGAATCTCCTACAATGAGCAGTTCTTC. This encodes CATSDTRGISYNEQFF.

CDR3 protein: CASSVPLGGDEQFF. CDR3 DNA sequence: TGTGCCAGCAGCGTGCCCCTAGGGGGCGATGAGCAGTTCTTC. The chain links TRBV9 to TRBJ2-1; 7 positions agree with TRBD1. V lost 2 bases to trimming and J lost 8 bases; unmatched junction nucleotides: 7. CDR3 size: 14 residues. Germline CDR1 is SGDLS and CDR2 is YYNGEE.

The gene calls are TRBV7-9 and TRBJ2-1, with 8 bases that match TRBD2. CDR1 and CDR2 (germline): SEHNR, FQNEAQ (reference sequence). The CDR3 runs 19 residues. J lost 6 bases, V lost 0 bases, and 16 bases had no gene match. This chain's CDR3 is CASSLAGTRSPGSFNEQFF. CDR3 coding DNA: TGTGCCAGCAGCTTAGCCGGGACTAGATCTCCTGGGAGTTTCAATGAGCAGTTCTTC. The full variable domain, completed using reference TRBV7-9 and TRBJ2-1, is DTGVSQNPRHKITKRGQNVTFRCDPISEHNRLYWYRQTLGQGPEFLTYFQNEAQLEKSRLLSDRFSAERPKGSFSTLEIQRTEQGDSAMYLCASSLAGTRSPGSFNEQFFGPGTRLTVL.

This chain connects TRBV5-4 to TRBJ2-3, with unresolved D. Trimming shortened V by 4 bases and J by 0 bases, and 12 bases separated the two germline ends. Germline CDR1 SGHNT, CDR2 YYREEE (reference sequence). The CDR3 has 15 amino acids. The CDR3 DNA reads TGTGCCAGCAGCCACCCTAGGTTAAGCACAGATACGCAGTATTTT. Its translation is CASSHPRLSTDTQYF.

The rearrangement links TRBV7-3 to TRBJ2-3; possible D gene TRBD1, 6 bases. This CDR3 has 16 residues. The ends were cut back, 6 bases at V and 2 bases at J, with 18 bases in the middle. Germline loops: CDR1 SGHTA, CDR2 FQGTGA. In nucleotides, the CDR3 is TGTGCCAGCAGTCCACAGGGTTACACCCTCACAGATACGCAGTATTTT. Its translation: CASSPQGYTLTDTQYF.

This chain's CDR3 is CASSLQQPQHF. The CDR3 DNA sequence: TGTGCCAGCAGTCTTCAACAGCCCCAGCATTTT. This chain uses TRBV2 with TRBJ1-5; D uncertain. The CDR3 extends over 11 amino acids. Germline V gives CDR1 SNHLY, CDR2 FYNNEI. Trimming removed 5 bases from V and 7 bases from J, with 6 bases in between. Based on the CDR3 plus reference TRBV2 and TRBJ1-5, the full variable domain is EPEVTQTPSHQVTQMGQEVILRCVPISNHLYFYWYRQILGQKVEFLVSFYNNEISEKSEIFDDQFSVERPDGSNFTLKIRSTKLEDSAMYFCASSLQQPQHFGDGTRLSIL.

The rearrangement links TRBV28 to TRBJ2-7; 7 bases agree with TRBD2. Losses at the gene ends were 6 bases for V and 3 bases for J; bases not matched to a gene: 2. Germline V gene lookup returns CDR1 MDHEN and CDR2 SYDVKM. The CDR3 extends over 12 amino acids. CDR3 region: CASRSSGYEQYF. For the CDR3, the DNA is TGTGCCAGCAGATCTAGCGGCTACGAGCAGTACTTC.

The chain recombines TRBV24-1 with TRBJ2-3; 7 bases agree with TRBD1. The CDR3 runs to 15 residues. The germline CDR1 and CDR2 sequences are KGHDR and SFDVKD. J lost 5 bases, V lost 0 bases, and 4 bases had no gene match. CDR3 amino acids: CATSDLTGVKDTQYF. The CDR3 bases are TGTGCCACCAGTGATTTGACAGGGGTGAAAGATACGCAGTATTTT.

This clone was detected only a few times. The chain joins TRBV18 to TRBJ2-6, with D possibly being TRBD1 (6 bases). Trimming cost V 4 bases and J 0 bases, with 10 bases left between them. This CDR3 region has 16 residues. Germline values: CDR1 KGHSH, CDR2 LQKENI. The CDR3 nucleotides are TGTGCCAGCTCACTTCGGACAGACTCTGGGGCCAACGTCCTGACTTTC. Translating gives CASSLRTDSGANVLTF.

This clone was counted between two and nine times. The chain couples TRBV2 to TRBJ2-5; no clear D. This CDR3 contains 14 residues. The V gene's germline CDR1 is SNHLY and CDR2 FYNNEI. V lost 3 bases to trimming and J lost 0 bases, with 8 bases between them. This chain's CDR3 is CASSDGQYQETQYF. Written as DNA, the CDR3 is TGTGCCAGCAGTGATGGGCAGTACCAAGAGACCCAGTACTTC.

The chain uses TRBV21-1 and TRBJ1-3. TRBV21-1 counts as a pseudogene. The CDR3 totals 14 residues. CDR3 nucleotides: TGTGCCAGCAGCATTTCCCGCCCTGGAAACACCATATATTTT. As protein: CASSISRPGNTIYF.

The rearrangement uses TRBV6-5 and TRBJ1-5; tentative D call: TRBD1 (5 bases). The V gene lost 6 bases and the J gene lost 6 bases, with 18 bases spanning the gap. The CDR3 is 15 amino acids. The germline V gene has CDR1 MNHEY and CDR2 SVGAGI. The CDR3 bases are TGTGCCAGCAGACCTGCCGGGACCCGAGGTCAGCCCCAGCATTTT. Amino acid sequence: CASRPAGTRGQPQHF.

The chain is built from TRBV10-2 and TRBJ2-7, with TRBD1 identical over 7 bases. This CDR3 comprises 13 residues. After removal of 6 bases from V and 3 bases from J, the junction contained 5 bases not matched to a gene. CDR1 and CDR2 from the germline V gene are WSHSY and SAAADI. CDR3 in DNA: TGCGCCAGCAGCCGGGGACAGAGCTACGAGCAGTACTTC. It encodes CASSRGQSYEQYF.

This clone was detected once. DNA for the CDR3: TGTGCCAGCAGCGAATGGGGGCGGGAGATTGAAAATGAGCAGTTCTTC. It codes for CASSEWGREIENEQFF. The genes are TRBV6-1 and TRBJ2-1; the D gene is possibly TRBD2 (7 bases). Per the germline V gene, CDR1 is MNHNS and CDR2 is SASEGT. With 6 bases removed from V and 7 bases from J, the gap between germline ends came to 22 bases. This CDR3 comprises 16 residues.